Each of the 28 T cell receptor beta chains below was sequenced from the same sample in a study of CD8+ T cells in alopecia areata. Reverse transcribed after extraction, RNA yielded cDNA as the sequencing template. TCRdb's copy holds only in-frame clones and misses some; the assay was immunoSEQ multiplex PCR. The sample lists 150,000 to 200,000 clones, roughly 60% occurring once. The sample's treatment: oral pan-JAK inhibitor, 5-10 mg twice daily. The specimen was CD4+ T cells sorted from blood, collected at week 24, from a patient treated with tofacitinib. These receptors were collected from a human donor with alopecia areata.

V usage is TRBV29-1 and J usage is TRBJ1-1; tentative D call: TRBD1 (5 bases). Per the germline V gene, CDR1 is SQVTM and CDR2 is ANQGSEA. The CDR3 runs 13 residues. Between the trimmed V and J ends, which lost 4 bases and 5 bases, there was a span of 14 bases. CDR3 region: CSVVGRVGTEAFF. The CDR3 DNA reads TGCAGCGTTGTGGGCAGGGTGGGAACTGAAGCTTTCTTT.

The CDR3 reads CAWSLSQARGTQYF. CDR3 DNA sequence: TGTGCCTGGAGTCTGTCTCAGGCGAGGGGCACGCAGTATTTT. The rearrangement uses TRBV30 and TRBJ2-3, with D perhaps assigned TRBD1 or TRBD2 (5 bases each). The V gene's germline CDR1 is GTSNPN and CDR2 SVGIG (reference sequence). The CDR3 is made up of 14 amino acids. The ends were cut back, 2 bases at V and 9 bases at J, with 18 bases in the middle.

The chain recombines TRBV29-1 with TRBJ2-2; D is undetermined. This CDR3 comprises 13 residues. Trimming left V 3 bases short and J 1 base short, with 6 bases between. Germline loops: CDR1 SQVTM, CDR2 ANQGSEA. The CDR3 sequence is CSVDERNTGELFF. CDR3 bases: TGCAGCGTTGACGAAAGGAACACCGGGGAGCTGTTTTTT.

V usage is TRBV6-5 and J usage is TRBJ1-6, with a possible D match to TRBD1 (6 bases). Trimming cost V 6 bases and J 4 bases, with 10 bases left between them. CDR1 and CDR2 (germline): MNHEY, SVGAGI. This CDR3 has 14 amino acids. DNA of the CDR3: TGTGCCAGCAGCCAGGGACAATATAATTCACCCCTCCACTTT. Protein: CASSQGQYNSPLHF.

This clone has only a few counts. CDR3 residues: CASSPANNEQFF. The CDR3 DNA follows: TGTGCCAGCAGCCCCGCAAACAATGAGCAGTTCTTC. The rearrangement joins TRBV11-2 to TRBJ2-1; no clear D. Germline loops: CDR1 SGHAT, CDR2 FQNNGV. This CDR3 is built from 12 residues. V lost 5 bases and J 5 bases, leaving 7 bases between the germline ends.

The genes are TRBV30 and TRBJ1-5; D is undetermined. Germline V lookup: CDR1 GTSNPN, CDR2 SVGIG (reference sequence). Trimming stripped 1 base from V and 5 bases from J, with 12 bases between. The CDR3 is made up of 14 amino acids. The CDR3 DNA is TGTGCCTGGAGTGGCGGTAGCTCATATCAGCCCCAGCATTTT. Encoded protein: CAWSGGSSYQPQHF.

The rearrangement joins TRBV7-2 to TRBJ2-7; weak D call: TRBD1 (5 bases). Per germline, CDR1 SGHTA and CDR2 FQGNSA. V lost 5 bases, J lost 2 bases, and 16 bases lay in between. The CDR3 is 15 residues long. As DNA, the CDR3 is TGTGCCAGCAGCCAAGACAGTGCTGAGCCCTACGAGCAGTACTTC. Amino acid sequence: CASSQDSAEPYEQYF.

In its sample, this clone was seen a few times. The rearrangement links TRBV27 to TRBJ2-6; 10 nucleotides agree with TRBD1. After removal of 5 bases from V and 0 bases from J, the junction contained 7 bases not matched to a gene. This CDR3 comprises 18 residues. Germline V CDR1 and CDR2: MNHEY, SMNVEV (reference sequence). The chain's CDR3 is CASSLRDRGLSGANVLTF. DNA for the CDR3: TGTGCCAGCAGTCTCCGGGACAGGGGCCTCTCTGGGGCCAACGTCCTGACTTTC. The whole variable domain, filled in from reference TRBV27 and TRBJ2-6, reads EAQVTQNPRYLITVTGKKLTVTCSQNMNHEYMSWYRQDPGLGLRQIYYSMNVEVTDKGDVPEGYKVSRKEKRNFPLILESPSPNQTSLYFCASSLRDRGLSGANVLTFGAGSRLTVL.

The CDR3 DNA reads as TGTGCCAGCAGGACAGGGCTAAATTCACCCCTCCACTTT. It is translated as CASRTGLNSPLHF. The rearrangement joins TRBV2 to TRBJ1-6; 7 bases match TRBD1. Trimming at V came to 6 bases and at J to 7 bases, leaving 3 bases not matched to a gene. Germline V gives CDR1 SNHLY, CDR2 FYNNEI. This CDR3 has 13 amino acids. Looking up the rest from reference TRBV2 and TRBJ1-6 gives the full variable domain: EPEVTQTPSHQVTQMGQEVILRCVPISNHLYFYWYRQILGQKVEFLVSFYNNEISEKSEIFDDQFSVERPDGSNFTLKIRSTKLEDSAMYFCASRTGLNSPLHFGNGTRLTVT.

The chain uses TRBV29-1 and TRBJ2-6; 7 bases match TRBD1. Germline-derived CDR1 and CDR2 are SQVTM and ANQGSEA. V lost 6 bases to trimming and J lost 1 base; unmatched junction nucleotides: 9. CDR3 length: 16 residues. CDR3 nucleotides: TGCAGCGTCGCCGGAGACAGGGAGTCTGGGGCCAACGTCCTGACTTTC. Amino acids: CSVAGDRESGANVLTF.

The rearrangement joins TRBV30 to TRBJ2-3; D gene unclear. CDR3 length: 14 amino acids. Germline CDR1 GTSNPN, CDR2 SVGIG (reference sequence). Trimming pared 0 bases from V and 6 bases from J, leaving 13 bases between. Written as DNA, the CDR3 is TGTGCCTGGAGTGTATCCGCCAGGAAGGATACGCAGTATTTT. This gives the protein CAWSVSARKDTQYF.

CDR3 loop: CSGKTGDEGYTF. Here the CDR3 DNA reads TGCAGCGGCAAAACAGGGGACGAGGGCTACACCTTC. The chain uses TRBV29-1 and TRBJ1-2, with 7 bases aligning to TRBD1. With V trimmed by 7 bases and J by 8 bases, 10 bases remained unmatched. The CDR3 contains 12 residues. Germline V CDR1 and CDR2: SQVTM, ANQGSEA.

J is TRBJ1-1 and V is TRBV29-1; D gene uncertain. Trimming took off 7 bases at V and 0 bases at J, with 12 bases between the two ends. This CDR3 spans 13 amino acids. Germline-derived CDR1 and CDR2 are SQVTM and ANQGSEA. CDR3 nucleotide sequence: TGCAGCGCCGCCCTTAAGATGAACACTGAAGCTTTCTTT. Its translation is CSAALKMNTEAFF.

CDR3 region: CASSPFSSEQYF. The DNA of the CDR3 is TGTGCCAGCAGCCCGTTTTCGTCCGAGCAGTACTTC. This sequence joins TRBV7-8 and TRBJ2-7; D not resolved. Germline V CDR1 and CDR2: SGHVS, FQNEAQ. Trimming cost V 5 bases and J 6 bases, with 11 bases left between them. The CDR3 loop spans 12 amino acids.

In this sample, this clone turned up a few times. The CDR3 protein is CASSLRDNSNQPQHF. The DNA for the CDR3 is TGTGCCAGCAGTTTAAGGGACAACAGCAATCAGCCCCAGCATTTT. V and J are TRBV27 and TRBJ1-5, with D possibly being TRBD1 (6 bases). Trimming pared 2 bases from V and 1 base from J, leaving 9 bases between. Per germline, CDR1 MNHEY and CDR2 SMNVEV (reference sequence). The CDR3 is 15 amino acids.

Comment on this clone: This specimen includes other DNA sequences encoding the same CDR3. The chain recombines TRBV5-1 with TRBJ1-1; a weak D match, TRBD1 (6 bases). This CDR3 is built from 14 residues. Trimming stripped 5 bases from V and 1 base from J, with 12 bases between. Per the germline V gene, CDR1 is SGHRS and CDR2 is YFSETQ. CDR3 nucleotides: TGCGCCAGCAGTCCCGGGACAACGAACACTGAAGCTTTCTTT. Its protein product is CASSPGTTNTEAFF. Using reference TRBV5-1 and TRBJ1-1 for the parts outside the CDR3, the full variable domain is KAGVTQTPRYLIKTRGQQVTLSCSPISGHRSVSWYQQTPGQGLQFLFEYFSETQRNKGNFPGRFSGRQFSNSRSEMNVSTLELGDSALYLCASSPGTTNTEAFFGQGTRLTVV.

This clone showed up just a few times. The V call is TRBV9, the J call TRBJ2-2; no clear D. Trimming left V 3 bases short and J 7 bases short, with 4 bases between. Germline V gene data show CDR1 as SGDLS and CDR2 as YYNGEE. This CDR3 spans 11 amino acids. The CDR3 coding sequence is TGTGCCAGCAGCGAGGGCGGGGAGCTGTTTTTT. Its protein is CASSEGGELFF.

The table lists this clone with many counts. The chain joins TRBV12-5 to TRBJ2-1; no clear D gene. Per the germline V gene, CDR1 is LGHNT and CDR2 is FRNRAP. Trimming shortened V by 1 base and J by 10 bases, and 11 bases separated the two germline ends. The CDR3 loop spans 13 amino acids. In nucleotides, the CDR3 is TGTGCTAGTGGTTTGGACCATAGTAGGGAGCAGTTCTTC. The encoded protein is CASGLDHSREQFF.

V is TRBV6-6 and J is TRBJ2-6; D possibly corresponds to TRBD1 (6 bases). This CDR3 has 14 amino acids. The germline V gene has CDR1 MNHNY and CDR2 SVGAGI (reference sequence). Deletions cut 2 bases from V and 9 bases from J, with 11 bases between. CDR3 protein: CASSYGQKINVLTF. The CDR3 nucleotides are TGTGCCAGCAGTTACGGACAGAAAATCAACGTCCTGACTTTC.

The V gene is TRBV7-2, the J gene TRBJ2-3; 8 bases line up with TRBD2. Per the germline V gene, CDR1 is SGHTA and CDR2 is FQGNSA. V shed 2 bases, J shed 5 bases, and the junction held 6 bases outside the gene matches. The CDR3 is 15 amino acids. The CDR3 region has the DNA TGTGCCAGCAGCTTATTAGCGGGGCGCCAAGATACGCAGTATTTT. Protein: CASSLLAGRQDTQYF.

The chain couples TRBV6-5 to TRBJ2-1; D may be TRBD2 (6 bases). This CDR3 has 15 amino acids. The germline V and J ends were trimmed by 6 bases and 4 bases, with 16 bases remaining between them. Per germline, CDR1 MNHEY and CDR2 SVGAGI. The CDR3 region is CASSPRRGAYNEQFF. The CDR3 DNA sequence: TGTGCCAGCAGCCCCAGGCGGGGTGCTTACAATGAGCAGTTCTTC.

With respect to this clone: A read error may account for a junction end that differs from germline. The CDR3 region is CATSRDSLMGEAHYGHTF. DNA for the CDR3: TGTGCCACCAGCAGAGATTCCCTAATGGGGGAGGCACACTATGGCCACACCTTC. The chain is built from TRBV15 and TRBJ1-2; maybe TRBD1 (5 bases). Per germline, CDR1 LNHNV and CDR2 YYDKDF (reference sequence). CDR3 size: 18 residues.

A single count supports this clone. At one end, the junction sequence differs from germline, possibly due to a read error. The genes are TRBV30 and TRBJ1-5, with unresolved D. There are 13 residues in the CDR3. Looked up from germline, CDR1 is GTSNPN and CDR2 is SVGIG (reference sequence). CDR3 bases: TGTGCCTGGAGTCCCCCCGGATCGCAGCTCCAGCATTTT. This sequence encodes CAWSPPGSQLQHF.

This clone was picked up a small number of times. V gene TRBV19 combines with J gene TRBJ1-2, with D maybe TRBD1 (5 bases). Per germline, CDR1 LNHDA and CDR2 SQIVND (reference sequence). Trimming removed 5 bases from V and 5 bases from J, with 18 bases in between. CDR3 length equals 15 residues. CDR3 residues: CASSPRGDGPYGYTF. The DNA for the CDR3 is TGTGCCAGTAGTCCCCGGGGGGACGGACCTTATGGCTACACCTTC.

This clone was detected a few times. The V gene is TRBV29-1, the J gene TRBJ1-1; no clear D. This CDR3 comprises 10 residues. V lost 6 bases, J lost 8 bases, and 10 bases lay in between. CDR1 and CDR2 from the germline V gene are SQVTM and ANQGSEA. The CDR3, as DNA: TGCAGCGTCAAAACGAGGGAAGCTTTCTTT. Translation: CSVKTREAFF. Complete variable domain (other parts from reference TRBV29-1 and TRBJ1-1): SAVISQKPSRDICQRGTSLTIQCQVDSQVTMMFWYRQQPGQSLTLIATANQGSEATYESGFVIDKFPISRPNLTFSTLTVSNMSPEDSSIYLCSVKTREAFFGQGTRLTVV.

The chain employs TRBV18 and TRBJ1-2, with D uncertain. V gave up 0 bases and J gave up 1 base, with 3 bases separating them. CDR1 and CDR2 (germline): KGHSH, LQKENI. The CDR3 runs to 13 residues. CDR3 DNA sequence: TGTGCCAGCTCACCACCGGTTAACTATGGCTACACCTTC. As protein: CASSPPVNYGYTF.

This clone showed up just a few times. The V gene is TRBV29-1, the J gene TRBJ2-4; possible D gene TRBD2, 6 bases. Per germline, CDR1 SQVTM and CDR2 ANQGSEA. CDR3 size: 14 residues. With 3 bases removed from V and 1 base from J, the gap between germline ends came to 10 bases. Here the CDR3 DNA reads TGCAGCGTTGAGGTCCGGGGGGCCAAAAACATTCAGTACTTC. Protein: CSVEVRGAKNIQYF.

The chain uses TRBV7-2 and TRBJ2-3; TRBD1 aligns across 9 bases. Germline loops: CDR1 SGHTA, CDR2 FQGNSA. The V segment lost 6 bases and the J segment 2 bases; nucleotides outside the gene matches: 6. The CDR3 totals 15 residues. This chain's CDR3 is CASSRDRGNTDTQYF. Here the CDR3 DNA reads TGTGCCAGCAGTCGAGACAGGGGGAACACAGATACGCAGTATTTT. Together with reference TRBV7-2 and TRBJ2-3, the CDR3 gives the full variable domain: GAGVSQSPSNKVTEKGKDVELRCDPISGHTALYWYRQSLGQGLEFLIYFQGNSAPDKSGLPSDRFSAERTGGSVSTLTIQRTQQEDSAVYLCASSRDRGNTDTQYFGPGTRLTVL.